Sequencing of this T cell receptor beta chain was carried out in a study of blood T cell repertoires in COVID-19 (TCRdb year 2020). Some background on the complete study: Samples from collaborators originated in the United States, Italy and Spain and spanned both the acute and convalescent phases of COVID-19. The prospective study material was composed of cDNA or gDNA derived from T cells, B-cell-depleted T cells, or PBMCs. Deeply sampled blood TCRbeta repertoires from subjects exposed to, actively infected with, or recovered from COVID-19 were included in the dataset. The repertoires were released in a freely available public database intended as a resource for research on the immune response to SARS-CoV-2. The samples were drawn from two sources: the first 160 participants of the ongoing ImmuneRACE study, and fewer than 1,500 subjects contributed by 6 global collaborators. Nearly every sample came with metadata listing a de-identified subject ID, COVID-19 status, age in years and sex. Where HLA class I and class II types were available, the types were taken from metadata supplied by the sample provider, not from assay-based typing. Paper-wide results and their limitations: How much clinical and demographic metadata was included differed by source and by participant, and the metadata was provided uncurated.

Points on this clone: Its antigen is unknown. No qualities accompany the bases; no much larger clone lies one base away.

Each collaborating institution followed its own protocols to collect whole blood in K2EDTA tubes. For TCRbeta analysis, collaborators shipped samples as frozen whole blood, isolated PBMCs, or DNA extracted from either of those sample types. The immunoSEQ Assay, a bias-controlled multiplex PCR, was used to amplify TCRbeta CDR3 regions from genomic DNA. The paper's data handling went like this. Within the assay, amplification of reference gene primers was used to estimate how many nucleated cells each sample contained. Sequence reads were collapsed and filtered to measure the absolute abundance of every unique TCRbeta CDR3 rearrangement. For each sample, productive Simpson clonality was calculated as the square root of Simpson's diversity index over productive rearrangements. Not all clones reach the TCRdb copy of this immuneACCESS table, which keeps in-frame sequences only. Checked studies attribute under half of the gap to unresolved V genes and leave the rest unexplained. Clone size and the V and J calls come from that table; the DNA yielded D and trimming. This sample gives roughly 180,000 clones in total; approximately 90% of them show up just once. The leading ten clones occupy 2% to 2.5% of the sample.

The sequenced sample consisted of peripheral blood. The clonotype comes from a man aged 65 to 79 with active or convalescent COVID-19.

The CDR3 amino acid sequence is: CAWSPNPTVQAFF. The DNA reads TGTGCCTGGAGTCCAAATCCGACAGTTCAAGCTTTCTTT. The sequence links TRBV30 to TRBJ1-1; a tentative D match to TRBD1 spans 5 bases. A distance of 16 bases separates the germline ends of V and J, which lose 2 bases and 9 bases respectively. Including the terminal cysteine and phenylalanine, the CDR3 comprises 13 residues. Just the 39-base CDR3 DNA is kept, in frame starting at base 1. CDR1 and CDR2, looked up from the germline V gene (reference sequence), are GTSNPN and SVGIG.